The next 32 T cell receptor beta chains were all read from a single sample in a study of blood T cell repertoires in COVID-19 (TCRdb year 2020). Receptors were amplified or captured by the immunoSEQ multiplex PCR assay. Imported from immuneACCESS, the table was reduced by TCRdb to in-frame sequences with V and J called. These copies leave out some clones; in studies compared against another copy, an unresolved V gene accounts for under half, and the cause of the remainder is not known. Present in this sample are 150,000 or so clones, approximately 90% of which were seen just once. The ten largest clones add up to 0.99% of the sample. The sequencing input was peripheral blood. All receptors derive from a man aged 18 to 35 with acute or convalescent COVID-19.

This chain joins TRBV5-1 and TRBJ2-3; 13 bases align to TRBD2. The germline CDR1 and CDR2 sequences are SGHRS and YFSETQ. Trimming at V came to 4 bases and at J to 4 bases, leaving 12 bases not matched to a gene. CDR3 length: 18 amino acids. CDR3 amino acids: CASSPGLAGAFVADTQYF. As DNA, the CDR3 is TGCGCCAGCAGCCCTGGACTAGCGGGGGCTTTTGTAGCAGATACGCAGTATTTT. Full variable domain (missing parts from reference TRBV5-1 and TRBJ2-3): KAGVTQTPRYLIKTRGQQVTLSCSPISGHRSVSWYQQTPGQGLQFLFEYFSETQRNKGNFPGRFSGRQFSNSRSEMNVSTLELGDSALYLCASSPGLAGAFVADTQYFGPGTRLTVL.

The genes are TRBV18 and TRBJ1-5, with a weak D call TRBD1 (5 bases). The CDR3 extends over 13 amino acids. Looked up from germline, CDR1 is KGHSH and CDR2 is LQKENI. Trimming stripped 3 bases from V and 4 bases from J, with 7 bases between. DNA for the CDR3: TGTGCCAGCTCACCGACAGATAATCAGCCCCAGCATTTT. The encoded protein is CASSPTDNQPQHF.

The V and J genes are TRBV30 and TRBJ1-5, with a possible D match to TRBD1 (5 bases). V dropped 0 bases and J dropped 4 bases, with 16 bases sitting between them. This CDR3 is 16 amino acids long. Looked up from germline, CDR1 is GTSNPN and CDR2 is SVGIG (reference sequence). CDR3 DNA: TGTGCCTGGAGTGTAAATCAGGGTAATAGGAATCAGCCCCAGCATTTT. Encoded protein: CAWSVNQGNRNQPQHF.

The V gene is TRBV3-1 (or the pseudogene TRBV3-2), the J gene TRBJ1-2; 7 nucleotides agree with TRBD1. After removal of 0 bases from V and 7 bases from J, the junction contained 8 bases not matched to a gene. The CDR3 is made up of 15 amino acids. Germline V gene sequence: CDR1 LGHDT, CDR2 YNNKEL (reference sequence). In DNA form, the CDR3 reads TGTGCCAGCAGCCAAGACGGGACAGCTTGGGGTGGCTACACCTTC. This translates into CASSQDGTAWGGYTF.

The gene calls are TRBV5-1 and TRBJ1-1; 7 bases are a match to TRBD1. CDR1 is SGHRS and CDR2 is YFSETQ in the germline V gene. The V segment lost 4 bases and the J segment 0 bases; nucleotides outside the gene matches: 9. CDR3 size: 16 residues. CDR3 sequence reads: CASSGGQVSLNTEAFF. The CDR3 DNA follows: TGCGCCAGCAGCGGCGGACAGGTTTCCCTGAACACTGAAGCTTTCTTT.

This chain uses TRBV10-3 with TRBJ2-5, with TRBD1 identical over 11 bases. The ends lost 11 bases at V and 4 bases at J; junction bases unmatched: 9. Germline CDR1 is ENHRY and CDR2 is SYGVKD. CDR3 size: 14 residues. As DNA, the CDR3 is TGTGCCGCGGGGACAGGGGGGGTGCGAGAGACCCAGTACTTC. It is translated as CAAGTGGVRETQYF.

This clone was observed a handful of times. V is TRBV6-5 and J is TRBJ1-6; D ambiguous. CDR3 length equals 13 residues. Per the germline V gene, CDR1 is MNHEY and CDR2 is SVGAGI. The V end was cut by 10 bases, the J end by 5 bases, with 12 bases between. CDR3 loop: CATASRDNSPLHF. The CDR3 DNA sequence: TGTGCCACCGCATCCCGGGATAATTCACCCCTCCACTTT.

The chain has TRBV7-3 and TRBJ2-7, with D perhaps matching TRBD2 (5 bases). The V end lost 1 base, the J end lost 5 bases, and 9 bases lay between the germline ends. The CDR3 has 13 amino acids. The germline gives CDR1 SGHTA, CDR2 FQGTGA. The CDR3 spells CASSLMASHEQYF. In nucleotides, the CDR3 is TGTGCCAGCAGCTTAATGGCTAGCCACGAGCAGTACTTC.

The chain employs TRBV29-1 and TRBJ2-7; no firm D call. The V end lost 2 bases, the J end lost 7 bases, and 12 bases lay between the germline ends. This CDR3 has 12 residues. Germline V lookup: CDR1 SQVTM, CDR2 ANQGSEA. The CDR3 here is CSVEYPGREQYF. As DNA, the CDR3 is TGCAGCGTTGAATACCCAGGAAGGGAGCAGTACTTC.

This chain links TRBV5-1 with TRBJ2-2; D remains ambiguous. This CDR3 is 13 amino acids long. The germline V gene encodes CDR1 SGHRS and CDR2 YFSETQ. V shed 2 bases and J shed 3 bases, with 5 bases lying between them. The CDR3 DNA reads TGCGCCAGCAGCTTCGAGGACACCGGGGAGCTGTTTTTT. Translating gives CASSFEDTGELFF.

This clone was picked up a small number of times. V usage is TRBV19 and J usage is TRBJ1-1; D unclear. The CDR3 spans 14 residues. V lost 7 bases and J lost 0, with 12 bases in between. From germline, CDR1 is LNHDA and CDR2 SQIVND (reference sequence). CDR3 nucleotide sequence: TGTGCCAGTACCATGACACCACTGAACACTGAAGCTTTCTTT. This codes for CASTMTPLNTEAFF.

The table lists this clone with a few counts. The chain combines TRBV5-8 with TRBJ1-2; 8 bases map to TRBD1. The CDR3 covers 13 residues. Germline assignment: CDR1 SGHTS and CDR2 YDEGEE. Unmatched junction bases numbered 7, after V lost 4 bases and J lost 8 bases. CDR3 amino acids: CASSQDREGGYTF. The CDR3 coding sequence is TGTGCCAGCAGCCAGGACAGGGAAGGCGGCTACACCTTC.

J is TRBJ1-1 and V is TRBV7-9, with 10 nucleotides matching TRBD1. V was pared by 2 bases and J by 11 bases, with 17 bases of the junction left unmatched. The CDR3 loop spans 17 amino acids. Germline V CDR1 and CDR2: SEHNR, FQNEAQ (reference sequence). The chain's CDR3 is CASSLSTDWTGGNRAFF. The CDR3 nucleotides are TGTGCCAGCAGCTTAAGTACTGACTGGACAGGGGGTAACCGGGCTTTCTTT.

The chain combines TRBV5-1 with TRBJ2-7; D unresolved. V lost 0 bases to trimming and J lost 3 bases, with 4 bases between them. From germline, CDR1 is SGHRS and CDR2 YFSETQ. CDR3 length: 12 residues. Written as DNA, the CDR3 is TGCGCCAGCAGCTTGGACGGCTACGAGCAGTACGTC. Encoded protein: CASSLDGYEQYV.

This chain links TRBV12-3 or TRBV12-4 with TRBJ2-5, with D tentatively TRBD1 (5 bases). The CDR3 consists of 12 residues. The ends were cut back, 2 bases at V and 4 bases at J, with 5 bases in the middle. As DNA, the CDR3 is TGTGCCAGCAGTTTAAGGGGAGAGACCCAGTACTTC. It encodes CASSLRGETQYF.

The chain employs TRBV5-1 and TRBJ2-5, with 7 bases identical to TRBD2. V lost 0 bases to trimming and J lost 2 bases; unmatched junction nucleotides: 10. Germline V gene sequence: CDR1 SGHRS, CDR2 YFSETQ. The CDR3 spans 17 residues. The CDR3 protein is CASSLGTGLPVQETQYF. Written as DNA, the CDR3 is TGCGCCAGCAGCTTGGGTACGGGACTACCGGTTCAAGAGACCCAGTACTTC.

The chain has TRBV10-3 and TRBJ2-7; 8 bases are a match to TRBD1. Germline CDR1 ENHRY, CDR2 SYGVKD. The CDR3 loop spans 15 amino acids. V lost 4 bases, J lost 1 base, and 6 bases stayed unmatched. The CDR3 DNA follows: TGTGCCATCAGTGGGACCGGGGACAGGTCCTACGAGCAGTACTTC. Protein: CAISGTGDRSYEQYF.

J is TRBJ2-5 and V is TRBV11-2, with TRBD1 matching 7 bases. V was clipped by 5 bases and J by 5 bases; unmatched bases: 8. The length of the CDR3 is 14 residues. Germline V gene sequence: CDR1 SGHAT, CDR2 FQNNGV. Here the CDR3 DNA reads TGTGCCAGCAGCAAGGGACAGCGGCTTGAGACCCAGTACTTC. The encoded protein is CASSKGQRLETQYF.

This chain links TRBV20-1 with TRBJ2-7; TRBD2 is a possible D gene (6 bases). CDR1 and CDR2 (germline): DFQATT, SNEGSKA (reference sequence). The V gene lost 3 bases and the J gene lost 2 bases, with 17 bases spanning the gap. The CDR3 loop spans 15 amino acids. The CDR3 reads CSASRLGTGAYEQYF. The CDR3 coding sequence is TGCAGTGCTAGTCGGCTCGGAACGGGGGCCTACGAGCAGTACTTC.

This chain connects TRBV28 to TRBJ1-6; 11 bases agree with TRBD1. Germline V CDR1 and CDR2: MDHEN, SYDVKM. V shed 7 bases and J 9 bases; nucleotides not matched to a gene: 11. The CDR3 is 16 amino acids. The CDR3 here is CASTRMGTGGGSPLHF. The CDR3 DNA reads TGTGCCAGCACCCGCATGGGGACAGGGGGTGGTTCACCCCTCCACTTT.

The chain employs TRBV6-5 and TRBJ2-5; D gene uncertain. V was cut by 0 bases and J by 0 bases, with 11 bases left in between. The CDR3 contains 16 residues. Germline loops: CDR1 MNHEY, CDR2 SVGAGI. CDR3 bases: TGTGCCAGCAGTTACTCGGCAATTCAGTACCAAGAGACCCAGTACTTC. Translated, it gives CASSYSAIQYQETQYF.

This clone was observed a single time. As DNA, the CDR3 is TGTGCCACCCGGACAGGGAATTCACCCCTCCACTTT. Translating it yields CATRTGNSPLHF. V gene TRBV5-5 combines with J gene TRBJ1-6, with 8 nucleotides matching TRBD1. J lost 7 bases, V lost 9 bases, and 3 bases had no gene match. The CDR3 spans 12 residues. CDR1 and CDR2 from the germline V gene are SGHKS and YYEKEE (reference sequence).

The V and J genes are TRBV30 and TRBJ1-1; D possibly corresponds to TRBD1 (5 bases). CDR3 length: 13 residues. Germline loops: CDR1 GTSNPN, CDR2 SVGIG (reference sequence). V was shortened by 8 bases and J by 0 bases, with 13 bases between the two germline ends. The CDR3 is CALGVGMNTEAFF. The DNA for the CDR3 is TGTGCCCTAGGGGTAGGTATGAACACTGAAGCTTTCTTT.

The genes are TRBV7-8 and TRBJ2-7, with 8 positions matching TRBD1. The CDR3 totals 12 residues. Germline CDR1 is SGHVS and CDR2 is FQNEAQ. The CDR3 region is CASSFDGQGSDV. CDR3 sequence (DNA): TGTGCCAGCAGCTTCGATGGACAGGGATCGGACGTC.

J is TRBJ2-1 and V is TRBV6-2 or TRBV6-3; the match to TRBD2 covers 8 bases. V gave up 5 bases and J gave up 0 bases; unmatched junction bases: 6. Germline loops: CDR1 MNHEY, CDR2 SVGEGT. CDR3 length: 16 amino acids. The CDR3 bases are TGTGCCAGCAGTCTCATAGCGGGATACTCCTACAATGAGCAGTTCTTC. It codes for CASSLIAGYSYNEQFF.

The genes are TRBV4-1 and TRBJ2-5; possibly TRBD1 for D (5 bases). This CDR3 region has 15 residues. Trimming cost V 1 base and J 5 bases, with 14 bases left between them. Germline V gene sequence: CDR1 MGHRA, CDR2 YSYEKL. The CDR3 loop is CASSQATGIRETQYF. DNA of the CDR3: TGCGCCAGCAGCCAAGCTACAGGTATTCGGGAGACCCAGTACTTC.

V and J are TRBV7-3 and TRBJ2-3, with 9 nucleotides matching TRBD2. Germline V CDR1 and CDR2: SGHTA, FQGTGA. The V gene end was trimmed by 5 bases and the J gene end by 3 bases; junction bases not matched to a gene: 9. The CDR3 extends over 16 amino acids. The CDR3 coding sequence is TGTGCCAGCAGCCCAGGGTGGAGCGGGGGGACAGATACGCAGTATTTT. It codes for CASSPGWSGGTDTQYF.

CDR3 coding DNA: TGTGCCACCAGCAGAGATCGTGAAGCGGGGCTCGAAGGGGAGACCCAGTACTTC. Translating gives CATSRDREAGLEGETQYF. This chain joins TRBV15 and TRBJ2-5, with TRBD2 identical over 7 bases. Germline loops: CDR1 LNHNV, CDR2 YYDKDF (reference sequence). CDR3 length: 18 amino acids. Trimming cost V 0 bases and J 5 bases; bases outside gene matches: 15.

Only one count was recorded for this clone. DNA of the CDR3: TGTGCCATCAGTGGGACAGGGGTTCAGCCCCAGCATTTT. This encodes CAISGTGVQPQHF. V usage is TRBV10-3 and J usage is TRBJ1-5; TRBD1 matches at 9 bases. The CDR3 spans 13 residues. V was clipped by 4 bases and J by 6 bases; unmatched bases: 1. In germline, CDR1 is ENHRY, CDR2 SYGVKD.

This sequence joins TRBV30 and TRBJ1-5, with unresolved D. Trimming pared 4 bases from V and 5 bases from J, leaving 12 bases between. The CDR3 is 13 residues long. Germline CDR1 reads GTSNPN; CDR2 reads SVGIG (reference sequence). DNA for the CDR3: TGTGCCTGGACCGTACGTCGGGATCAGCCCCAGCATTTT. Translation gives CAWTVRRDQPQHF.

The rearrangement joins TRBV27 to TRBJ2-1; the match to TRBD2 covers 12 bases. Looked up from germline, CDR1 is MNHEY and CDR2 is SMNVEV (reference sequence). The CDR3 loop spans 14 amino acids. With V trimmed by 10 bases and J by 3 bases, 4 bases remained unmatched. The CDR3 loop is CATSGGAGYNEQFF. The DNA for the CDR3 is TGTGCCACTAGCGGGGGGGCAGGCTACAATGAGCAGTTCTTC.

The chain couples TRBV11-2 to TRBJ1-6; TRBD1 matches at 8 bases. The germline gives CDR1 SGHAT, CDR2 FQNNGV. Unmatched junction bases numbered 0, after V lost 1 base and J lost 7 bases. This CDR3 has 14 residues. The CDR3 region is CASSLGTGNSPLHF. The DNA of the CDR3 is TGTGCCAGCAGCTTAGGGACAGGGAATTCACCCCTCCACTTT.